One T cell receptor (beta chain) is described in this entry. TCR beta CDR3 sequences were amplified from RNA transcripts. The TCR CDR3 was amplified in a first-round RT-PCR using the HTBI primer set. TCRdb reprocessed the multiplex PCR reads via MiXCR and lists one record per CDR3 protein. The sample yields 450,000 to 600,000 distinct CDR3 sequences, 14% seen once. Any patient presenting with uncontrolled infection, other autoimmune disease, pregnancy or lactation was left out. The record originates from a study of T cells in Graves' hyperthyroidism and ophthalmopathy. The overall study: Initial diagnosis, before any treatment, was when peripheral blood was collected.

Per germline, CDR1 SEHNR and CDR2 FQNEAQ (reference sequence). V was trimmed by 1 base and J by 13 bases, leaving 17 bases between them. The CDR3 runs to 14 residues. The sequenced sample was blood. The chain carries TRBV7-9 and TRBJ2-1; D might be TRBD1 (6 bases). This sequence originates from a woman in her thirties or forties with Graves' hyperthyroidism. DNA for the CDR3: TGTGCCAGCAGCTTAGATTCCTCGGACAGAATTCAGTTCTTC. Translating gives CASSLDSSDRIQFF.